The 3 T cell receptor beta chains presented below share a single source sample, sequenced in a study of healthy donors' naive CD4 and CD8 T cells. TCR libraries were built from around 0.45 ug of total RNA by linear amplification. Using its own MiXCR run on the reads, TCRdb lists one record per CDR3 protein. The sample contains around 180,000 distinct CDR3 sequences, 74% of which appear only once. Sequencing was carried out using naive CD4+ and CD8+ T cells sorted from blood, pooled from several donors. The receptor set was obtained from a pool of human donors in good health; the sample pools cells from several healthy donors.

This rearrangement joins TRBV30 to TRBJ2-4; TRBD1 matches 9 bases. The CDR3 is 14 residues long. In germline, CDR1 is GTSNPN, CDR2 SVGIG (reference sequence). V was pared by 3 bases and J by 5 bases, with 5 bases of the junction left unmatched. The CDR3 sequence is CAWRGRTGENIQYF. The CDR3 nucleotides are TGTGCCTGGAGGGGCCGGACAGGGGAAAACATTCAGTACTTC. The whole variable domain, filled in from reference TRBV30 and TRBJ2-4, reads SQTIHQWPATLVQPVGSPLSLECTVEGTSNPNLYWYRQAAGRGLQLLFYSVGIGQISSEVPQNLSASRPQDRQFILSSKKLLLSDSGFYLCAWRGRTGENIQYFGAGTRLSVL.

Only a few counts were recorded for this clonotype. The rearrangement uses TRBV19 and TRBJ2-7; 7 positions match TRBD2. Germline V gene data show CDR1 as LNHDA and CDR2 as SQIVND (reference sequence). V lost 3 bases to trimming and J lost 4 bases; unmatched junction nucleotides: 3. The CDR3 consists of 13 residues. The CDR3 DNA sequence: TGTGCCAGTAGTATGACTAGCAGTTACGAGCAGTACTTC. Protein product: CASSMTSSYEQYF.

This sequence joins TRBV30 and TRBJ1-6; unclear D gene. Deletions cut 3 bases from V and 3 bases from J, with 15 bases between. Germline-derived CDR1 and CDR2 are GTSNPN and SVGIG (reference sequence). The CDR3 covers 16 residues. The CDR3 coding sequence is TGTGCCTGGAGGTTAACGCAGACGGTCTATAATTCACCCCTCCACTTT. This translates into CAWRLTQTVYNSPLHF.